This record looks at one T cell receptor (beta chain) sequence and its context. This sample was included in a study of blood T cell repertoires in COVID-19. Study-level information: The United States, Italy and Spain were the sources of the acute and convalescent COVID-19 samples. From T cells, B-cell-depleted T cells, or PBMCs came the material, which was cDNA or gDNA.

From germline, CDR1 is LNHDA and CDR2 SQIVND (reference sequence). The V gene lost 3 bases and the J gene lost 1 base, with 10 bases spanning the gap. This CDR3 is 15 amino acids long. How the authors handled the data: Amplifying reference gene primers gave estimates of nucleated cell counts. TCRdb's copy holds only in-frame clones and misses some; the assay was immunoSEQ multiplex PCR. That table supplies the V and J calls and clone size; D and trimming were determined from the DNA. The repertoire includes 160,000 or so clones, approximately 91% of them detected once, and approximately 2.4% sits in the top ten.

The specimen sequenced was peripheral blood. The clonotype was recovered from an older woman with acute or convalescent COVID-19. V gene TRBV19 combines with J gene TRBJ1-5; D is possibly TRBD1 (5 bases). CDR3 amino acids: CASSMGGASNQPQHF. CDR3 bases: TGTGCCAGTAGTATGGGAGGGGCCAGCAATCAGCCCCAGCATTTT.